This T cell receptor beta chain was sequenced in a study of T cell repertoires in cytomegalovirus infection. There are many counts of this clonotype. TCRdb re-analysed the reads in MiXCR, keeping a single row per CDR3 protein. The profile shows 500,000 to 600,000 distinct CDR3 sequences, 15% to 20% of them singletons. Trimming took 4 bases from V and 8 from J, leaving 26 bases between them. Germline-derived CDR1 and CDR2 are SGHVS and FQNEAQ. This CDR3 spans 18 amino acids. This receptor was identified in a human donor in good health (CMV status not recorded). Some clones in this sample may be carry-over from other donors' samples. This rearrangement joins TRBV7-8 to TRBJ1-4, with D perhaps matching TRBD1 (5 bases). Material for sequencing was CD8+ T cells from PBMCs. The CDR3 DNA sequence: TGTGCCAGCAGCTCCCCGGCATCAAGGACACGCGCCGACGAAAAACTGTTTTTT. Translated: CASSSPASRTRADEKLFF.